The source of this T cell receptor beta chain is a study of kidney transplant recipient with SARS-CoV-2 infection. TCRdb processed the reads anew with MiXCR; each CDR3 protein has one entry. The table lists under 250,000 distinct CDR3 sequences, 29% of them singletons, with almost 7.5% in the top ten. The CDR3 runs 17 residues. CDR1 and CDR2 from the germline V gene are SGHDN and FVKESK. V trimming: 2 bases; J trimming: 0 bases; junction bases outside the gene matches: 4. This clonotype was seen many times. The J gene is TRBJ2-6, the V gene TRBV14, with 7 bases aligning to TRBD2. The source was a blood sample, collected at baseline and around day 110 from a kidney transplant recipient. The receptor was derived from a male patient aged 30 to 39 who had COVID-19 and was a kidney transplant recipient. The graft donor may have given rise to some T cells. The CDR3 region is CASSQLSGLSGANVLTF. The DNA of the CDR3 is TGTGCCAGCAGCCAACTTAGCGGGCTCTCTGGGGCCAACGTCCTGACTTTC.